This T cell receptor (beta chain) was recovered during a study of T cells after posttransplantation cyclophosphamide. General study results and limits: Blood and skin or GI T cell repertoires showed limited TRB overlap. TRB clonality was highly associated with recipient CMV seropositivity and reactivation. Later post-transplant blood repertoires were often dominated by donor CD8+ memory clones.

Some clones are missing from TCRdb's copy, which holds only in-frame ones; the method was immunoSEQ multiplex PCR. This table holds over 15,000 clones, 85% found once. The germline V gene encodes CDR1 SNHLY and CDR2 FYNNEI. V was clipped by 5 bases and J by 2 bases; unmatched bases: 5. The CDR3 contains 14 residues. Controls had myeloablative marrow grafts with methotrexate and calcineurin inhibitor, sampled at 1 year. This clone appeared a few times. The target antigen is unknown. The chain recombines TRBV2 with TRBJ2-7; 8 nucleotides line up with TRBD1. The sequence was collected from a young adult female patient who received an allogeneic stem cell transplant from an unrelated donor, was CMV-positive, and had acute and chronic GVHD. Some T cells could come from the graft donor. The starting material was PBMCs, obtained after allogeneic stem cell transplant with calcineurin inhibitor and methotrexate. The CDR3 sequence is CASSQQGGPYEQYF. CDR3 sequence (DNA): TGTGCCAGCAGTCAACAGGGGGGCCCCTACGAGCAGTACTTC. The full variable domain, with the rest looked up from reference TRBV2 and TRBJ2-7, is EPEVTQTPSHQVTQMGQEVILRCVPISNHLYFYWYRQILGQKVEFLVSFYNNEISEKSEIFDDQFSVERPDGSNFTLKIRSTKLEDSAMYFCASSQQGGPYEQYFGPGTRLTVT.